This passage covers 9 T cell receptor beta chains from one sample sequenced in a study of vaccination effects on CD4 cells after COVID-19 (dated by TCRdb to 2022 to 2024). Libraries were constructed by the immunoSEQ multiplex PCR assay. The table was pulled from immuneACCESS by TCRdb, which kept in-frame rearrangements only. Such tables lose some clones; where checked, under half of the loss comes from unresolved V genes, and the rest has no known cause. This sample is represented by roughly 41,000 clones; 77% of them were singletons. The ten largest clonotypes hold approximately 2.9% of the sample. In the ViraFEST assay, PBMC were stimulated with viral peptide pools, and antigen-specific CD4+ T cell clonotypes were then identified by expansion using TCR sequencing. After 10 to 11 days of culture, CD4+ T cells were isolated with the EasySep CD4+ T cell isolation kit. Negative nucleocapsid antibody results before and after vaccination confirmed that the healthy vaccine recipients had no prior SARS-CoV-2 infection.

Their cognate antigens are unknown. The specimen was CD4+ T cells from PBMCs cultured with HCoV-NL63 spike peptides, collected before COVID-19 vaccination. The cell subset or site label, as the study defines it: HCoV-NL63 spike overlapping peptide pool stimulation. All receptors come from a human donor who received a COVID-19 vaccine.

The chain carries TRBV10-2 and TRBJ2-7; D is uncertain. V was trimmed by 1 base and J by 4 bases, leaving 11 bases between them. Per the germline V gene, CDR1 is WSHSY and CDR2 is SAAADI. CDR3 size: 14 residues. The CDR3, as DNA: TGCGCCAGCAGTGAGTTCGGAAGATCTTACGAGCAGTACGTC. This gives the protein CASSEFGRSYEQYV.

This chain's CDR3 is CAGGSRLYGYTF. In DNA form, the CDR3 reads TGTGCCGGGGGGTCGCGTCTCTATGGCTACACCTTC. The chain combines TRBV30 with TRBJ1-2, with D possibly matching TRBD1 (5 bases). Between the trimmed V and J ends, which lost 8 bases and 4 bases, there was a span of 14 bases. Germline V gene data show CDR1 as GTSNPN and CDR2 as SVGIG (reference sequence). The CDR3 covers 12 residues.

V usage is TRBV19 and J usage is TRBJ2-2, with 7 bases identical to TRBD1. The V gene end was trimmed by 9 bases and the J gene end by 0 bases; junction bases not matched to a gene: 7. CDR3 length: 15 residues. The germline V gene encodes CDR1 LNHDA and CDR2 SQIVND (reference sequence). In nucleotides, the CDR3 is TGTGCCAGCCGAACCGGGACAGCGAACACCGGGGAGCTGTTTTTT. Translating it yields CASRTGTANTGELFF. The whole variable domain, remainder taken from reference TRBV19 and TRBJ2-2, is DGGITQSPKYLFRKEGQNVTLSCEQNLNHDAMYWYRQDPGQGLRLIYYSQIVNDFQKGDIAEGYSVSREKKESFPLTVTSAQKNPTAFYLCASRTGTANTGELFFGEGSRLTVL.

The chain joins TRBV5-1 to TRBJ2-3; D is possibly TRBD2 (5 bases). CDR1 and CDR2 (germline): SGHRS, YFSETQ. The ends were cut back, 5 bases at V and 0 bases at J, with 13 bases in the middle. This CDR3 is 15 amino acids long. CDR3 protein: CASSFLQRSTDTQYF. As DNA, the CDR3 is TGCGCCAGCAGTTTCCTGCAGCGGAGCACAGATACGCAGTATTTT.

The chain combines TRBV3-1 (or the pseudogene TRBV3-2) with TRBJ2-2; no reliable D call. This CDR3 region has 14 residues. Germline V CDR1 and CDR2: LGHDT, YNNKEL (reference sequence). Trimming took off 4 bases at V and 1 base at J, with 7 bases between the two ends. CDR3 region: CASSLNRNTGELFF. The CDR3 bases are TGTGCCAGCAGCCTCAACAGGAACACCGGGGAGCTGTTTTTT.

The chain employs TRBV7-8 and TRBJ2-2; D perhaps matches TRBD2 (7 bases). Germline lookup yields CDR1 SGHVS and CDR2 FQNEAQ. The CDR3 has 17 amino acids. V was pared by 3 bases and J by 5 bases, with 19 bases between. The CDR3 spells CASSFASVGGRTGELFF. The CDR3 DNA sequence: TGTGCCAGCAGCTTCGCGTCTGTCGGGGGGCGTACCGGGGAGCTGTTTTTT.

The genes are TRBV18 and TRBJ2-5; D perhaps matches TRBD1 (6 bases). Germline V gene lookup returns CDR1 KGHSH and CDR2 LQKENI. The CDR3 runs 16 residues. Trimming took 2 bases from V and 5 from J, leaving 18 bases between them. The CDR3 DNA reads as TGTGCCAGCTCACCAATTATTCAGGGGACCACGGAGACCCAGTACTTC. Protein sequence: CASSPIIQGTTETQYF.

The genes are TRBV30 and TRBJ2-2; 8 nucleotides align to TRBD1. CDR3 length: 14 residues. Losses at the gene ends were 5 bases for V and 3 bases for J; bases not matched to a gene: 5. The germline V gene encodes CDR1 GTSNPN and CDR2 SVGIG (reference sequence). CDR3 sequence (DNA): TGTGCCTGGGGACAGGGCGGGGACACCGGGGAGCTGTTTTTT. This sequence encodes CAWGQGGDTGELFF.

The chain uses TRBV18 and TRBJ1-1; 9 bases map to TRBD1. J gave up 5 bases and V 3 bases, and 4 bases lay outside the gene matches. The CDR3 is 14 residues long. Germline V lookup: CDR1 KGHSH, CDR2 LQKENI. CDR3 coding DNA: TGTGCCAGCTCACCGGGACAGGGTTATACTGAAGCTTTCTTT. Its translation: CASSPGQGYTEAFF. The complete variable domain, with remaining parts taken from reference TRBV18 and TRBJ1-1, reads NAGVMQNPRHLVRRRGQEARLRCSPMKGHSHVYWYRQLPEEGLKFMVYLQKENIIDESGMPKERFSAEFPKEGPSILRIQQVVRGDSAAYFCASSPGQGYTEAFFGQGTRLTVV.